Below are 13 T cell receptor beta chains sequenced from a single sample in a study of early T cells in non-severe SARS-CoV-2 infection. TCRdb independently ran MiXCR on the 5' RACE reads; one entry per CDR3 protein. This table holds around 21,000 distinct CDR3 sequences, less than 4.5% found once. The specimen was whole blood. The receptors here all came from an adult who was a healthcare worker with PCR-confirmed SARS-CoV-2 infection or an uninfected control (not recorded which).

This chain links TRBV2 with TRBJ2-1; TRBD1 aligns across 9 bases. J gave up 9 bases and V 4 bases, and 7 bases lay outside the gene matches. Germline V lookup: CDR1 SNHLY, CDR2 FYNNEI. The CDR3 runs to 14 residues. CDR3 residues: CASSGDRVVGEQFF. The CDR3 region has the DNA TGTGCCAGCAGTGGGGACAGGGTGGTGGGTGAGCAGTTCTTC.

This clonotype was observed a few times. The V call is TRBV12-3 or TRBV12-4, the J call TRBJ1-2; TRBD1 matches 11 bases. The CDR3 covers 16 residues. V shed 3 bases, J shed 8 bases, and the junction held 11 bases outside the gene matches. In nucleotides, the CDR3 is TGTGCCAGCAGTTTCTCCCTGGACAGGGGGCGAGGCGGCTACACCTTC. Translated, it gives CASSFSLDRGRGGYTF.

This clonotype was picked up a small number of times. The rearrangement links TRBV9 to TRBJ2-7; D is uncertain. CDR1 SGDLS and CDR2 YYNGEE come from the germline V gene. With 1 base removed from V and 6 bases from J, the gap between germline ends came to 17 bases. This CDR3 is built from 15 residues. Here the CDR3 reads CASSVRSDFTSEQYF. In DNA, the CDR3 is TGTGCCAGCAGCGTACGGTCAGATTTTACGAGCGAGCAGTACTTC.

There are many counts of this clonotype. The J gene is TRBJ2-7, the V gene TRBV7-6; D uncertain. The CDR3 contains 12 residues. The germline gives CDR1 SGHVS, CDR2 FNYEAQ. Trimming stripped 1 base from V and 6 bases from J, with 7 bases between. The CDR3 protein is CASSLVLSEQYF. CDR3 nucleotides: TGTGCCAGCAGCTTAGTCCTAAGCGAGCAGTACTTC.

This clonotype was recorded at least ten times. The genes are TRBV6-5 and TRBJ2-2, with D perhaps TRBD1 (6 bases). V gave up 6 bases and J gave up 6 bases, with 11 bases separating them. CDR3 length: 13 residues. Germline loops: CDR1 MNHEY, CDR2 SVGAGI. This CDR3 is CASRTGYPGELFF. In DNA form, the CDR3 reads TGTGCCAGCAGAACAGGGTACCCCGGGGAGCTGTTTTTT.

This clonotype was seen many times. The chain couples TRBV18 to TRBJ1-2; D might be TRBD1 (5 bases). Germline V lookup: CDR1 KGHSH, CDR2 LQKENI. The CDR3 covers 15 residues. V lost 5 bases to trimming and J lost 1 base, with 14 bases between them. Here the CDR3 reads CASSTFEDINYGYTF. As DNA, the CDR3 is TGTGCCAGCTCAACCTTCGAGGACATTAACTATGGCTACACCTTC. The entire variable domain, with the rest obtained from reference TRBV18 and TRBJ1-2, is as follows: NAGVMQNPRHLVRRRGQEARLRCSPMKGHSHVYWYRQLPEEGLKFMVYLQKENIIDESGMPKERFSAEFPKEGPSILRIQQVVRGDSAAYFCASSTFEDINYGYTFGSGTRLTVV.

This clonotype showed up many times. This rearrangement joins TRBV12-3 or TRBV12-4 to TRBJ1-1; D perhaps matches TRBD1 (6 bases). This CDR3 contains 13 residues. V lost 6 bases, J lost 4 bases, and 12 bases lay in between. CDR3 sequence (DNA): TGTGCCAGCAGAACAGGGTCTAGCACTGAAGCTTTCTTT. This codes for CASRTGSSTEAFF.

Remarks on this clonotype: A read error is possible here, since a much larger clone lies one base away. The J gene is TRBJ1-1, the V gene TRBV6-4, with D maybe TRBD1 (5 bases). This CDR3 has 15 amino acids. Germline V gene sequence: CDR1 MRHNA, CDR2 SNTAGT. V lost 4 bases and J 3 bases, leaving 15 bases between the germline ends. The CDR3 DNA follows: TGTGCCAGCAGTGCCACATGGGAGGGGTACACTGAAGCTTTCTTT. It specifies CASSATWEGYTEAFF.

In its sample, this clonotype was seen many times. This chain links TRBV11-2 with TRBJ2-7; D is undetermined. Trimming removed 2 bases at V and 0 bases at J, with 11 bases between. Germline V gene data show CDR1 as SGHAT and CDR2 as FQNNGV. This CDR3 contains 15 residues. CDR3 loop: CASSLRTASSYEQYF. The CDR3 coding sequence is TGTGCCAGCAGCTTAAGGACCGCGAGCTCCTACGAGCAGTACTTC.

This clonotype came up a few times. This chain links TRBV5-6 with TRBJ1-1, with TRBD1 as a possible D gene (5 bases). The CDR3 runs to 15 residues. The germline gives CDR1 SGHDT, CDR2 YYEEEE. Trimming took 0 bases from V and 0 from J, leaving 9 bases between them. The chain's CDR3 is CASSLAGFMNTEAFF. DNA of the CDR3: TGTGCCAGCAGCTTGGCAGGGTTTATGAACACTGAAGCTTTCTTT.

This clonotype showed up just a few times. The chain carries TRBV6-6 and TRBJ2-1; D uncertain. V lost 6 bases and J lost 5, with 5 bases in between. The CDR3 totals 11 residues. The germline gives CDR1 MNHNY, CDR2 SVGAGI (reference sequence). The CDR3 coding sequence is TGTGCCAGCAGAACCGACAATGAGCAGTTCTTC. This encodes CASRTDNEQFF.

This clonotype was counted ten times or more. V is TRBV7-6 and J is TRBJ2-5, with 10 bases lining up with TRBD1. V shed 6 bases and J 1 base; nucleotides not matched to a gene: 14. Germline CDR1 SGHVS, CDR2 FNYEAQ. The CDR3 is 18 amino acids. CDR3 DNA: TGTGCCAGCAGACCGACAGGGGGCCTGGGATCCCTCCAAGAGACCCAGTACTTC. This encodes CASRPTGGLGSLQETQYF.

By sample share, this clonotype is medium-sized. The rearrangement uses TRBV20-1 and TRBJ1-2; weak D call: TRBD1 (5 bases). There are 11 residues in the CDR3. V gave up 6 bases and J gave up 10 bases, with 15 bases separating them. The germline CDR1 and CDR2 sequences are DFQATT and SNEGSKA (reference sequence). CDR3 in amino acids: CSARAQNLYTF. The CDR3 region has the DNA TGCAGTGCCAGGGCCCAAAACCTCTACACCTTC.